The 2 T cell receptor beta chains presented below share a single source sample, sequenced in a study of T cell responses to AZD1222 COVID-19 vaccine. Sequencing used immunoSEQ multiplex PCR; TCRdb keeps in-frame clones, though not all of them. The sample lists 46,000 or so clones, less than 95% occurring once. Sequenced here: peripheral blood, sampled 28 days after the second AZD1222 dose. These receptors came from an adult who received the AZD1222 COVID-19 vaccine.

DNA of the CDR3: TGTGCCAGCAGTGATGCCAGGGACAGACTTAACTATGGCTACACCTTC. It specifies CASSDARDRLNYGYTF. This chain links TRBV2 with TRBJ1-2; the match to TRBD1 covers 7 bases. The CDR3 is 16 residues long. Per the germline V gene, CDR1 is SNHLY and CDR2 is FYNNEI. The trim removed 3 bases at V and 1 base at J, leaving 8 bases unmatched.

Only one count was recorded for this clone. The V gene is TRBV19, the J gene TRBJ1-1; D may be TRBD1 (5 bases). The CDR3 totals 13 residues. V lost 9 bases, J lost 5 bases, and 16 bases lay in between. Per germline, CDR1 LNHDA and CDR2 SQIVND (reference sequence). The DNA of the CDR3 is TGTGCCAGCGCCGGGGGGGATTGGACTGAAGCTTTCTTT. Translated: CASAGGDWTEAFF.